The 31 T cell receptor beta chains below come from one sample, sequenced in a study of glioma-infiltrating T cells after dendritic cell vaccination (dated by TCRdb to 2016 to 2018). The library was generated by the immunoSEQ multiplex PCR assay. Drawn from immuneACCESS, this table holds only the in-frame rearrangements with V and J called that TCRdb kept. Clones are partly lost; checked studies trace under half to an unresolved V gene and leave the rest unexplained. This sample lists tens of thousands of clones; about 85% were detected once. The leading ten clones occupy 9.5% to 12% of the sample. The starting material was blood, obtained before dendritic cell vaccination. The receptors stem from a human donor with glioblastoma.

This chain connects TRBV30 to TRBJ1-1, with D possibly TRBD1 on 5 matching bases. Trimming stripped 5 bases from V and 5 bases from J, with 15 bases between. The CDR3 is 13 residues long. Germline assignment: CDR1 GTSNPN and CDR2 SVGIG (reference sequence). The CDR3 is CAWLRGEWTEAFF. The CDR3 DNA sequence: TGTGCCTGGCTCCGGGGGGAGTGGACTGAAGCTTTCTTT.

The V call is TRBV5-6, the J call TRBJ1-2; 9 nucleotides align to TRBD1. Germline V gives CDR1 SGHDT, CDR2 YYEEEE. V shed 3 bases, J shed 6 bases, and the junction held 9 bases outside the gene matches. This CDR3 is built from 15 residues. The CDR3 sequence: CASSSLGTGKNGYTF. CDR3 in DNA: TGTGCCAGCAGCTCGCTTGGGACAGGGAAGAATGGCTACACCTTC.

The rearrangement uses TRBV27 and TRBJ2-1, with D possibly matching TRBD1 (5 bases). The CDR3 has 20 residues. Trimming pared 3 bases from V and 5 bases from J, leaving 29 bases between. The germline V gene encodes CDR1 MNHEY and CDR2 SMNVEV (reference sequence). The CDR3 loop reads CASSFSPLMIDRDRDNEQFF. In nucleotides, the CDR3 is TGTGCCAGCAGTTTCTCCCCGCTAATGATAGACAGAGACCGCGACAATGAGCAGTTCTTC.

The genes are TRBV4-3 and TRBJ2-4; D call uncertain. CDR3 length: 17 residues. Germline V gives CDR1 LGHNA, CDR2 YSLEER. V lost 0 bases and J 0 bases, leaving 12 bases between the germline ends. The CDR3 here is CASSQDSRGGAKNIQYF. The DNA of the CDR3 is TGCGCCAGCAGCCAAGATTCTCGAGGCGGAGCCAAAAACATTCAGTACTTC.

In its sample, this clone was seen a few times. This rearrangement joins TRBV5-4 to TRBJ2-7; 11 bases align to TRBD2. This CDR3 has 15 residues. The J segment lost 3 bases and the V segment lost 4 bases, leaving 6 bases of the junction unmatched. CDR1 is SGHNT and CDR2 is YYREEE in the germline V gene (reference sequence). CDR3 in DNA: TGTGCCAGCAGCGCGGGACTAGCGGCAAACTACGAGCAGTACTTC. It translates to CASSAGLAANYEQYF.

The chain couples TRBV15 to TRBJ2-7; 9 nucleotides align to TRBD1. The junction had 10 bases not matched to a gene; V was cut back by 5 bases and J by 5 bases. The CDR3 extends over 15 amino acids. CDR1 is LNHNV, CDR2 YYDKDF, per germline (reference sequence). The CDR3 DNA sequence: TGTGCCACCAGCGCCCGACAGGGGGGTTTGGACGAGCAGTACTTC. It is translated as CATSARQGGLDEQYF.

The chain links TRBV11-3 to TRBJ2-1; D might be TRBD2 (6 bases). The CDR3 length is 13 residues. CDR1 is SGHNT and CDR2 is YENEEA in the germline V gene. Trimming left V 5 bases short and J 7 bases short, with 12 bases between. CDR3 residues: CASSAASENEQFF. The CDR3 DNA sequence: TGTGCCAGCAGCGCAGCTAGCGAGAATGAGCAGTTCTTC.

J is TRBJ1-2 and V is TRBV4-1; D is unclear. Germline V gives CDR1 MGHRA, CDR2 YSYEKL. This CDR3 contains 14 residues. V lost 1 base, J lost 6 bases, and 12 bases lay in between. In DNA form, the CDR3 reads TGCGCCAGCAGCCAAGTTCGGGGAGTTGATGGCTACACCTTC. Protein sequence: CASSQVRGVDGYTF.

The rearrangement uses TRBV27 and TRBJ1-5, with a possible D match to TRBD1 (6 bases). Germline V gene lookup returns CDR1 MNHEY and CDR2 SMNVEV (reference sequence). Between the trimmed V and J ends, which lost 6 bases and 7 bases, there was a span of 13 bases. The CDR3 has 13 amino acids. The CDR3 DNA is TGTGCCAGCAGGAGCAGGGGTTTGCAGCCCCAGCATTTT. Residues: CASRSRGLQPQHF.

CDR3 sequence (DNA): TGTGCCAGCAGGACGGGACAGATCACCACCGGGGAGCTGTTTTTT. Translation: CASRTGQITTGELFF. The chain has TRBV28 and TRBJ2-2, with 7 nucleotides matching TRBD1. Unmatched junction bases numbered 8, after V lost 6 bases and J lost 4 bases. This CDR3 has 15 residues. Germline assignment: CDR1 MDHEN and CDR2 SYDVKM.

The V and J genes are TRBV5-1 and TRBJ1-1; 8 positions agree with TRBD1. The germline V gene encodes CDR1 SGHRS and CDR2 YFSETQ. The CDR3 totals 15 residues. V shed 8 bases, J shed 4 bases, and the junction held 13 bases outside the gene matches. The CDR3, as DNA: TGCGCCAGTCAACAGGGGGGCCCTAAGGGCACTGAAGCTTTCTTT. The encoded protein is CASQQGGPKGTEAFF.

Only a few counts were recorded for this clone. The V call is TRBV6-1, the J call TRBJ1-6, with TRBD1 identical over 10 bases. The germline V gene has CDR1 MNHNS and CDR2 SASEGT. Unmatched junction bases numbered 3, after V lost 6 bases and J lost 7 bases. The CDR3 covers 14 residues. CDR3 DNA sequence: TGTGCCAGCAGCCGACAGGGGGCGAATTCACCCCTCCACTTT. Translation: CASSRQGANSPLHF.

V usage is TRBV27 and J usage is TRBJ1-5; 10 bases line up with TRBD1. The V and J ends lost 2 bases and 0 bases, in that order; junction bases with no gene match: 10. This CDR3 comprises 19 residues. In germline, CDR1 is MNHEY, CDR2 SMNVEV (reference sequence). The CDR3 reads CASSLRPGQGTPSNQPQHF. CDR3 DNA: TGTGCCAGCAGTTTACGCCCGGGACAGGGGACGCCTAGCAATCAGCCCCAGCATTTT.

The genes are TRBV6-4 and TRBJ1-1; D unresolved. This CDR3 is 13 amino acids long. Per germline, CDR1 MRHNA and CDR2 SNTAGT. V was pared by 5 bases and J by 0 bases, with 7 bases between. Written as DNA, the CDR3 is TGTGCCAGCAGTCAACACATGAACACTGAAGCTTTCTTT. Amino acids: CASSQHMNTEAFF.

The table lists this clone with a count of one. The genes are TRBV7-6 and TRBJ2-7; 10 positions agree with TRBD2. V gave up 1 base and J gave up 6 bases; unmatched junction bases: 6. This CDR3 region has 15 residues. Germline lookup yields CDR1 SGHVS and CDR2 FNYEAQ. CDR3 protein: CASSLGLAGAGEQYF. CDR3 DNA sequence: TGTGCCAGCAGCTTAGGGCTAGCGGGAGCGGGCGAGCAGTACTTC.

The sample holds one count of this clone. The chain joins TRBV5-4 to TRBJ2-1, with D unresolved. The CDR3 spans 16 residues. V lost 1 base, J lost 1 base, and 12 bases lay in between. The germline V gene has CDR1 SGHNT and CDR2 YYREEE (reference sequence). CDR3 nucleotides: TGTGCCAGCAGCTTGCTAATTTCCGCGTCCTACAATGAGCAGTTCTTC. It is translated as CASSLLISASYNEQFF.

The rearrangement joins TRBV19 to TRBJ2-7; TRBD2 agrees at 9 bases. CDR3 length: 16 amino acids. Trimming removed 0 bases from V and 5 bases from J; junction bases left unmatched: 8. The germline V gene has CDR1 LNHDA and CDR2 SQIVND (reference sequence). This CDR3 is CASSIDPSGRRHEQYF. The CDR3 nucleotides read TGTGCCAGTAGTATAGACCCCAGCGGGAGGAGGCACGAGCAGTACTTC.

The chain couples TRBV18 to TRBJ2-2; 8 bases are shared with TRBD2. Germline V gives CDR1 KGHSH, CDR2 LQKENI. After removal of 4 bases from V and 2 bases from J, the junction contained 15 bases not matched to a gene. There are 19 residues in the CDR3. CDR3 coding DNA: TGTGCCAGCTCACGGGGAGACCTGGGACTAGTTTCCAACACCGGGGAGCTGTTTTTT. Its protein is CASSRGDLGLVSNTGELFF.

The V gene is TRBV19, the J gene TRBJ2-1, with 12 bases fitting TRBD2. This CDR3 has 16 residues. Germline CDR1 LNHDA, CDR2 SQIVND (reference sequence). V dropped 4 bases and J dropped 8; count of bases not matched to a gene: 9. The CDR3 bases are TGTGCCAGTAGTACCCCGACTAGCGGGAGAGGGTATGAGCAGTTCTTC. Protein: CASSTPTSGRGYEQFF.

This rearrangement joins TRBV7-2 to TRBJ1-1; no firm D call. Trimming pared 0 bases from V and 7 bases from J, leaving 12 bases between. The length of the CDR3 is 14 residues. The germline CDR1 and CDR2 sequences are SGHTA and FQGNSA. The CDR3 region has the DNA TGTGCCAGCAGCTTAGCGTTCGGGTACTATGAAGCTTTCTTT. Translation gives CASSLAFGYYEAFF.

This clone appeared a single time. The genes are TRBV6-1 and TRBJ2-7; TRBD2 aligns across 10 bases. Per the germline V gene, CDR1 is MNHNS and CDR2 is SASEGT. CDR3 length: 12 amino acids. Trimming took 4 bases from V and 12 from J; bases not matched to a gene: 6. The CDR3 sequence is CASSVLAGVAYF. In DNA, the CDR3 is TGTGCCAGCAGTGTCCTAGCGGGGGTGGCGTACTTC.

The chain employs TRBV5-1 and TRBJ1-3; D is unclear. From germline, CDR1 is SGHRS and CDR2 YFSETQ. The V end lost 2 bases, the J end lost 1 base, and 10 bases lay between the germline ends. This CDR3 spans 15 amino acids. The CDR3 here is CASSFEAHSGNTIYF. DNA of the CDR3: TGCGCCAGCAGCTTCGAGGCACATTCTGGAAACACCATATATTTT.

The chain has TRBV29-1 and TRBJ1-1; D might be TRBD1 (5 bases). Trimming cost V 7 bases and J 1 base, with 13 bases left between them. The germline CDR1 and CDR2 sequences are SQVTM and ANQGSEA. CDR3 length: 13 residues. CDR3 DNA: TGCAGCGCTGCGCCAGGGCGGAACACTGAAGCTTTCTTT. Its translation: CSAAPGRNTEAFF.

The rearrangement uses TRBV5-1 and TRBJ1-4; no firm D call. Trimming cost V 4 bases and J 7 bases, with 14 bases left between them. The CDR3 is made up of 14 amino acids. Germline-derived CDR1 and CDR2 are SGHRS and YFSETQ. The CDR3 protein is CASSLGNRGEKLFF. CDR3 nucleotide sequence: TGCGCCAGCAGCCTGGGGAATCGGGGTGAAAAACTGTTTTTT.

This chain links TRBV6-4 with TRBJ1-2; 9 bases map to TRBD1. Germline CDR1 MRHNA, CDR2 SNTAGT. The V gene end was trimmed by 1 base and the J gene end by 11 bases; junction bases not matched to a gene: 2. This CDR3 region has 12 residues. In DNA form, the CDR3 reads TGTGCCAGCAGTGACTGGACAGGGGTTTACACCTTC. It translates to CASSDWTGVYTF.

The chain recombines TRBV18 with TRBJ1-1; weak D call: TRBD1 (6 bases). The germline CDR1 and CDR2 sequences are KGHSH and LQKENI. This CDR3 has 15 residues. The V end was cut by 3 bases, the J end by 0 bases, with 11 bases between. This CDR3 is CASSPTGKMNTEAFF. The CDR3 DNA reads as TGTGCCAGCTCACCGACAGGTAAAATGAACACTGAAGCTTTCTTT.

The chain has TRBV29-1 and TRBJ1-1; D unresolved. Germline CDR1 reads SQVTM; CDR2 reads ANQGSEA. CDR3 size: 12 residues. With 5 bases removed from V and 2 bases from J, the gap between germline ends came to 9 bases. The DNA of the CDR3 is TGCAGCGTTTTTCCCCCTAACACTGAAGCTTTCTTT. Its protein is CSVFPPNTEAFF. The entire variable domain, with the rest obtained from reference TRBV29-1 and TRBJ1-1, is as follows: SAVISQKPSRDICQRGTSLTIQCQVDSQVTMMFWYRQQPGQSLTLIATANQGSEATYESGFVIDKFPISRPNLTFSTLTVSNMSPEDSSIYLCSVFPPNTEAFFGQGTRLTVV.

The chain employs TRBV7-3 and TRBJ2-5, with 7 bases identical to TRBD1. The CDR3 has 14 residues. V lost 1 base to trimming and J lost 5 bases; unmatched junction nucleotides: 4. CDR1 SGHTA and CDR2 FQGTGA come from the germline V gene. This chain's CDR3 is CASSLNRGGETQYF. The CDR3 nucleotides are TGTGCCAGCAGCTTAAACAGGGGTGGGGAGACCCAGTACTTC.

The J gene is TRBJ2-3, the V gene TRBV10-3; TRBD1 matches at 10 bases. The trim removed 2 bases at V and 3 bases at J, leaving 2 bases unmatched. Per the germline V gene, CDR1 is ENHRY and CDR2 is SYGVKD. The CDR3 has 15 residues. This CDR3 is CAISEGTGETDTQYF. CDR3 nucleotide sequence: TGTGCCATCAGTGAGGGGACAGGGGAAACAGATACGCAGTATTTT.

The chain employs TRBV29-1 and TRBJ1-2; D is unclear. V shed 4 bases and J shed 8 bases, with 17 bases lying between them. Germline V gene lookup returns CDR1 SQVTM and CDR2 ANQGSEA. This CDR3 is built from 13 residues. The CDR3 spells CSVADRRNPGYTF. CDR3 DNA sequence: TGCAGCGTTGCAGATAGAAGAAACCCCGGCTACACCTTC.

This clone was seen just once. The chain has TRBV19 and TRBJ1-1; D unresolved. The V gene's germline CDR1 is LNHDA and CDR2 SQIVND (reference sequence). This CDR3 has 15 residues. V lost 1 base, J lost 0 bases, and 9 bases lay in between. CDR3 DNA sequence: TGTGCCAGTAGTATAGGAAGGAGCATGAACACTGAAGCTTTCTTT. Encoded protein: CASSIGRSMNTEAFF.